What follows are 8 T cell receptor beta chains derived from one specimen sequenced in a study of regulatory T cells in long-lasting Graves disease. Arm-PCR of CDR3 regions and iRepertoire HTBI primers were used to build TCR beta libraries. From the multiplex PCR reads, TCRdb called clonotypes with MiXCR, one entry per CDR3 protein. The sample consists of 400,000 to 450,000 distinct CDR3 sequences, around 22% of them appearing once. The time point: persistent/refractory GD, antithyroid drugs over 5 years with positive TRAb. PBMCs were the source of the RNA used for TCR sequencing. Specimen: peripheral blood mononuclear cells (PBMCs), collected when the disease was refractory, from a patient treated with antithyroid drugs. The receptors were sampled from a female donor with Graves disease.

The J gene is TRBJ2-2, the V gene TRBV5-1, with 9 positions matching TRBD2. The CDR3 is 15 amino acids. V gave up 0 bases and J gave up 5 bases; unmatched junction bases: 2. Germline V gives CDR1 SGHRS, CDR2 YFSETQ. The CDR3 loop is CASSLESGGTGELFF. The CDR3 region has the DNA TGCGCCAGCAGCTTGGAAAGCGGGGGGACCGGGGAGCTGTTTTTT.

This sequence joins TRBV7-2 and TRBJ1-3; the D is unclear. The germline CDR1 and CDR2 sequences are SGHTA and FQGNSA. The CDR3 has 15 amino acids. The V and J ends lost 5 bases and 0 bases respectively, with 11 bases between them. The CDR3 sequence: CASSNGIYSGNTIYF. The CDR3 DNA reads as TGTGCCAGCAGCAACGGGATTTACTCTGGAAACACCATATATTTT.

This clonotype was seen more than once but under ten times. The junction does not match germline at one end; this may be a read error. The chain combines TRBV10-3 with TRBJ1-1; no definite D call. CDR3 length: 15 amino acids. Germline assignment: CDR1 ENHRY and CDR2 SYGVKD. The CDR3 loop is CAISESRGGNTEAFF. The CDR3, as DNA: TGTGCCATCAGCGAGTCTCGTGGAGGGAACACTGAAGCTTTCTTT.

Only one count was recorded for this clonotype. With a much larger clone just one base away, this may be a read error. The gene calls are TRBV7-3 and TRBJ2-2, with D unclear. The V end was cut by 8 bases, the J end by 3 bases, with 7 bases between. The CDR3 length is 12 residues. Germline loops: CDR1 SGHTA, CDR2 FQGTGA. The CDR3 coding sequence is TGTGCCAGCCCCCAGGACACCGGGGAGCTGTTTTTT. This codes for CASPQDTGELFF.

This clonotype has more than one count but fewer than ten. The rearrangement joins TRBV20-1 to TRBJ2-5; D unclear. V was pared by 0 bases and J by 5 bases, with 16 bases between. The CDR3 runs 15 residues. Germline V gene sequence: CDR1 DFQATT, CDR2 SNEGSKA (reference sequence). In nucleotides, the CDR3 is TGCAGTGCTAGAGATGCAAAGCTTGGGTCGGAGACCCAGTACTTC. Its translation: CSARDAKLGSETQYF.

This clonotype was found a few times. The chain recombines TRBV15 with TRBJ1-4; D not certain. Germline loops: CDR1 LNHNV, CDR2 YYDKDF (reference sequence). This CDR3 region has 14 residues. Deletions cut 5 bases from V and 3 bases from J, with 10 bases between. The CDR3 protein is CATSARLANEKLFF. DNA of the CDR3: TGTGCCACCAGCGCCCGGCTAGCTAATGAAAAACTGTTTTTT.

The chain recombines TRBV19 with TRBJ1-1; maybe TRBD1 (6 bases). The germline V and J ends were trimmed by 10 bases and 6 bases, with 15 bases remaining between them. The CDR3 length is 12 residues. Germline V CDR1 and CDR2: LNHDA, SQIVND (reference sequence). CDR3: CATVRGRSEAFF. CDR3 nucleotides: TGTGCCACCGTCAGGGGTCGGTCTGAAGCTTTCTTT. Drawing the rest from reference TRBV19 and TRBJ1-1, the complete variable domain is DGGITQSPKYLFRKEGQNVTLSCEQNLNHDAMYWYRQDPGQGLRLIYYSQIVNDFQKGDIAEGYSVSREKKESFPLTVTSAQKNPTAFYLCATVRGRSEAFFGQGTRLTVV.

The chain has TRBV20-1 and TRBJ2-5; D unclear. The CDR3 is 12 residues long. The germline V and J ends were trimmed by 1 base and 1 base, with 4 bases remaining between them. Germline CDR1 reads DFQATT; CDR2 reads SNEGSKA (reference sequence). CDR3 sequence: CSARGGQETQYF. The CDR3 DNA sequence: TGCAGTGCTAGAGGAGGCCAAGAGACCCAGTACTTC.